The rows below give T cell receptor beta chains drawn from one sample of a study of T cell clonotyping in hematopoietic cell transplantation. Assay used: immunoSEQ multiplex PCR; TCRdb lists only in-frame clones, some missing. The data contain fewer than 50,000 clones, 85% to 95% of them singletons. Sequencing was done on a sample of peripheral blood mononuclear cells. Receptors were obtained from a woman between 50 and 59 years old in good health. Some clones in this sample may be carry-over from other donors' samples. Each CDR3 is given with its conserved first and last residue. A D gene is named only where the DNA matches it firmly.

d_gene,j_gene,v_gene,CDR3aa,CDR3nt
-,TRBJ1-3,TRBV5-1,CASSLVGGASGNTIYF,TGCGCCAGCAGCTTGGTGGGGGGCGCGTCTGGAAACACCATATATTTT
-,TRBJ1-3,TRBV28,CASRTGVSSGNTIYF,TGTGCCAGCAGGACCGGCGTTAGCTCTGGAAACACCATATATTTT
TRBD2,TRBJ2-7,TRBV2,CASRASGGSYEQYF,TGTGCCAGCAGGGCATCCGGGGGGTCCTACGAGCAGTACTTC
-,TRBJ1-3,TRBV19,CASTSSDRFGNTIYF,TGTGCCAGTACCTCCTCCGACAGGTTCGGAAACACCATATATTTT
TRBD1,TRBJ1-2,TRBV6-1,CASRLTGEVNGYTF,TGTGCCAGCAGGCTGACAGGGGAAGTGAATGGCTACACCTTC
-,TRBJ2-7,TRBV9,CASSVEAGHYYEQYF,TGTGCCAGCAGCGTAGAGGCAGGACACTACTACGAGCAGTACTTC
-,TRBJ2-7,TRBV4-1,CASSQVLGIGSSYEQYF,TGCGCCAGCAGCCAAGTTTTGGGGATCGGTTCTTCCTACGAGCAGTACTTC
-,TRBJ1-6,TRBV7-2,CASSWDGATLHF,TGTGCCAGCAGCTGGGACGGTGCGACCCTCCACTTT
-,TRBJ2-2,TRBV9,CASSVRGDYTGELFF,TGTGCCAGCAGCGTCAGGGGGGACTACACCGGGGAGCTGTTTTTT
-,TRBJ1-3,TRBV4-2,CASSQEGDRSSGNTIYF,TGTGCCAGCAGCCAAGAAGGAGACAGGAGCTCTGGAAACACCATATATTTT
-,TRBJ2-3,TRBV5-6,CASSGGTGRSTDTQYF,TGTGCCAGCAGCGGCGGGACCGGGAGAAGCACAGATACGCAGTATTTT
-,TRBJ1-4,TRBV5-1,CASSLLGGEKLFF,TGCGCCAGCAGCTTGTTGGGAGGTGAAAAACTGTTTTTT
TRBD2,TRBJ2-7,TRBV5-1,CASSVGDRDYISYEQYF,TGCGCCAGCAGCGTCGGGGACCGGGACTACATCTCCTACGAGCAGTACTTC
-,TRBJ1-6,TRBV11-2,CASSLRESSYNSPLHF,TGTGCCAGCAGCTTAAGGGAAAGCTCCTATAATTCACCCCTCCACTTT
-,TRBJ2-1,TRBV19,CASSMGGRGNEQFF,TGTGCCAGTAGTATGGGTGGCAGGGGCAATGAGCAGTTCTTC
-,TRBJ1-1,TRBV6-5,CASSPPGGRTEAFF,TGTGCCAGCAGTCCCCCGGGGGGTCGGACTGAAGCTTTCTTT